The clone carrying this T cell receptor (beta chain) was picked up one time. The record originates from a study of blood T cell repertoires in COVID-19. Study context: Collection of acute and convalescent COVID-19 samples took place in the United States, Italy and Spain.

Repertoires were generated with immunoSEQ multiplex PCR, while TCRdb's copy carries only in-frame clones and drops some. This table has 200,000 to 250,000 clones, 65% to 90% appearing once. From germline, CDR1 is SNHLY and CDR2 FYNNEI. The CDR3 has 14 amino acids. The ends were cut back, 2 bases at V and 3 bases at J, with 7 bases in the middle. This receptor was obtained from a man aged 50 or older with active or convalescent COVID-19. The chain links TRBV2 to TRBJ2-2; D perhaps matches TRBD1 (5 bases). Specimen: peripheral blood. The CDR3 reads CASSERRDTGELFF. CDR3 in DNA: TGTGCCAGCAGTGAACGCAGGGACACCGGGGAGCTGTTTTTT.